These T cell receptor beta chains were read from a single sample in a study of neurological immune-mediated disorders. TCRdb passed the 5' RACE reads through MiXCR, listing each CDR3 protein once. Here the sample spans about 60,000 distinct CDR3 sequences, about 10% being singletons. The sequencing sample was made of PBMCs. The receptors derive from a male donor with HTLV-1-associated myelopathy (HAM/TSP). CDR3s include the opening cysteine and the closing phenylalanine or tryptophan. A D gene is named only where the DNA matches it firmly. Rows give clone size only sometimes, using once, few, many, or a class for an expanded clone.

clone size	D gene	V gene	J gene	CDR3 protein	CDR3 DNA
.	TRBD1	TRBV14	TRBJ2-2	CASSRTGLVGELFF	TGTGCCAGCAGCCGGACAGGACTGGTCGGGGAGCTGTTTTTT
.	.	TRBV19	TRBJ1-1	CASSASHNTEAFF	TGTGCCAGTAGTGCCTCCCATAACACTGAAGCTTTCTTT
many	.	TRBV7-2	TRBJ1-5	CASSPVGVGQPQHF	TGTGCCAGCAGCCCCGTCGGAGTAGGTCAGCCCCAGCATTTT
many	.	TRBV5-1	TRBJ2-2	CASSSPWTDTGELFF	TGCGCCAGCAGCTCACCCTGGACGGACACCGGGGAGCTGTTTTTT
.	.	TRBV20-1	TRBJ2-5	CSASGKQETQYF	TGCAGTGCTAGCGGGAAACAAGAGACCCAGTACTTC
.	.	TRBV20-1	TRBJ2-2	CSVRAGTTVELFF	TGCAGTGTTAGAGCCGGGACCACCGTGGAGCTGTTTTTT
many	.	TRBV18	TRBJ2-7	CASSPNGRNEQYF	TGTGCCAGCTCCCCGAATGGACGGAACGAGCAGTACTTC
many	.	TRBV12-3/TRBV12-4	TRBJ1-6	CASSYRTDNSPLHF	TGTGCCAGCAGTTATAGGACAGATAATTCACCCCTCCACTTT
many	.	TRBV12-3/TRBV12-4	TRBJ1-5	CASSFRQANQPQHF	TGTGCCAGCAGTTTCAGACAGGCCAATCAGCCCCAGCATTTT
few	.	TRBV5-1	TRBJ1-4	CASSLETAEKLFF	TGCGCCAGCAGCTTGGAGACCGCGGAAAAACTGTTTTTT
many	.	TRBV5-1	TRBJ2-3	CASSLATDTQYF	TGCGCCAGCAGCTTGGCGACAGATACGCAGTATTTT
medium-sized	.	TRBV25-1	TRBJ1-2	CASSESRAGVANGYTF	TGTGCCAGCAGTGAATCCCGAGCAGGGGTGGCCAATGGCTACACCTTC
.	.	TRBV20-1	TRBJ1-1	CSAARTADTEAFF	TGCAGTGCTGCCAGGACAGCCGACACTGAAGCTTTCTTT
many	TRBD2	TRBV12-5	TRBJ2-5	CASGLEHPGLAGEETQYF	TGTGCTAGTGGTTTGGAACACCCGGGACTAGCGGGGGAAGAGACCCAGTACTTC
many	.	TRBV5-1	TRBJ2-7	CASSFSRQAYEQYF	TGCGCCAGCAGCTTTTCGCGACAGGCCTACGAGCAGTACTTC
.	.	TRBV4-1	TRBJ2-4	CASSQPGAAKNIQYF	TGCGCCAGCAGCCAACCGGGGGCGGCCAAAAACATTCAGTACTTC
many	.	TRBV7-2	TRBJ2-7	CASSLWVSYEQYF	TGTGCCAGCAGCTTATGGGTTTCCTACGAGCAGTACTTC
many	TRBD2	TRBV4-3	TRBJ2-7	CASSQRLGLGRDRFSEQYF	TGCGCCAGCAGCCAACGTTTGGGACTCGGGAGGGATAGGTTTAGCGAGCAGTACTTC
many	.	TRBV20-1	TRBJ1-2	CSARVADSPYGYTF	TGCAGTGCTAGAGTCGCGGACAGCCCCTATGGCTACACCTTC
many	TRBD1	TRBV20-1	TRBJ1-4	CSVRGPGGEKLFF	TGCAGTGTTAGGGGACCAGGGGGTGAAAAACTGTTTTTT
many	.	TRBV7-9	TRBJ1-5	CASSRGTQNQPQHF	TGTGCCAGCAGCCGAGGGACGCAAAATCAGCCCCAGCATTTT
many	.	TRBV20-1	TRBJ1-3	CSARDPGRLRSGNTIYF	TGCAGTGCTAGAGATCCTGGACGCCTCAGGTCGGGAAACACCATATATTTT
many	TRBD1	TRBV7-6	TRBJ1-6	CASIPSAWTGDSYNSPLHF	TGTGCCAGTATACCGAGCGCTTGGACAGGGGATAGTTATAATTCACCCCTCCACTTT
many	.	TRBV6-6	TRBJ1-2	CASSHKAGVAGGYTF	TGTGCCAGCAGTCATAAAGCAGGGGTAGCGGGTGGCTACACCTTC
many	.	TRBV2	TRBJ2-5	CASIAARVQETQYF	TGTGCCAGCATTGCCGCGAGAGTTCAAGAGACCCAGTACTTC
many	.	TRBV15	TRBJ1-4	CATSSAVEKLFF	TGTGCCACCAGCAGTGCGGTTGAAAAACTGTTTTTT
.	.	TRBV6-1	TRBJ2-1	CASREGQPYNEQFF	TGTGCCAGCAGGGAGGGACAGCCCTACAATGAGCAGTTCTTC
medium-sized	TRBD1	TRBV7-9	TRBJ1-1	CASSPDRAAEAFF	TGTGCCAGCAGCCCGGACAGGGCGGCTGAAGCTTTCTTT
many	.	TRBV29-1	TRBJ2-3	CSALTLSTDTQYF	TGCAGCGCCCTGACACTTAGCACAGATACGCAGTATTTT
many	TRBD2	TRBV28	TRBJ2-3	CASSLSTSLKWYF	TGTGCCAGCAGTTTGTCGACTAGCCTTAAATGGTATTTT
many	.	TRBV29-1	TRBJ2-6	CSVEALRGANVLTF	TGCAGCGTTGAGGCCTTACGGGGGGCCAACGTCCTGACTTTC
many	.	TRBV5-6	TRBJ2-4	CASSLGVVAKNIQYF	TGTGCCAGCAGCCTGGGGGTAGTAGCCAAAAACATTCAGTACTTC
many	.	TRBV29-1	TRBJ1-1	CSVLTGGRGTEAFF	TGCAGCGTTCTCACGGGGGGCCGGGGCACTGAAGCTTTCTTT
many	.	TRBV4-1	TRBJ2-5	CASSQAGQTQYF	TGCGCCAGCAGCCAAGCGGGCCAGACCCAGTACTTC
many	.	TRBV7-9	TRBJ1-1	CASSLEENTEAFF	TGTGCCAGCAGCTTAGAAGAGAACACTGAAGCTTTCTTT
many	TRBD1	TRBV29-1	TRBJ2-1	CSVEESGTGGNEQFF	TGCAGCGTAGAAGAAAGCGGGACAGGGGGGAATGAGCAGTTCTTC
many	.	TRBV27	TRBJ1-2	CASSFDGGRERGYTF	TGTGCCAGCAGTTTTGATGGGGGACGCGAGAGAGGCTACACCTTC
many	.	TRBV29-1	TRBJ1-3	CSVLQNTGNTIYF	TGCAGCGTATTACAGAATACTGGAAACACCATATATTTT
many	.	TRBV29-1	TRBJ1-1	CSSRGGPTYDEAFF	TGCAGCTCCCGGGGCGGGCCGACTTATGATGAAGCTTTCTTT
many	.	TRBV29-1	TRBJ1-2	CSVDTYRRESGGYTF	TGCAGCGTCGATACATACAGGAGGGAGAGTGGTGGCTACACCTTC
many	TRBD2	TRBV7-8	TRBJ2-1	CASSESGGALNEQFF	TGTGCCAGCAGCGAGAGCGGGGGGGCCCTCAATGAGCAGTTCTTC
many	.	TRBV10-3	TRBJ1-1	CAIIGGPGTEAFF	TGTGCCATCATCGGGGGGCCGGGCACTGAAGCTTTCTTT
many	.	TRBV5-1	TRBJ2-7	CASSLVGRAYEQYF	TGCGCCAGCAGCTTGGTCGGCAGAGCCTACGAGCAGTACTTC
many	.	TRBV6-5	TRBJ2-3	CASSYGEVADTQYF	TGTGCCAGCAGTTACGGAGAGGTCGCAGATACGCAGTATTTT
many	.	TRBV9	TRBJ2-5	CATHKLDRRQETQYF	TGTGCCACCCATAAACTGGACCGGCGTCAAGAGACCCAGTACTTC
many	.	TRBV7-2	TRBJ2-1	CASTIAGGSSSYNEQFF	TGTGCCAGCACCATAGCTGGGGGGTCTTCCTCCTACAATGAGCAGTTCTTC
many	TRBD2	TRBV14	TRBJ2-3	CASSQDRLAGGLADTQYF	TGTGCCAGCAGCCAAGATCGCCTAGCGGGGGGGCTGGCAGATACGCAGTATTTT
many	.	TRBV5-1	TRBJ2-3	CASSLADTQYF	TGCGCCAGCAGCTTGGCAGATACGCAGTATTTT
many	TRBD1	TRBV7-2	TRBJ1-1	CASSPPGGRSEAFF	TGTGCCAGCAGTCCCCCAGGGGGTAGATCTGAAGCTTTCTTT
many	.	TRBV6-5	TRBJ2-7	CASSYRSPSIEQYF	TGTGCCAGCAGTTACCGAAGTCCGTCGATCGAGCAGTACTTC